The clone carrying this TCR beta chain turned up a few times. Its specificity is not known. The CDR3 is 13 amino acids. Germline loops: CDR1 KGHSH, CDR2 LQKENI. Trimming took off 4 bases at V and 7 bases at J, with 10 bases between the two ends. This sample is part of a study of T cells in Graves' hyperthyroidism and ophthalmopathy. Study-level results: Stable hyperthyroidism and ophthalmopathy were separated using 13 V-J signatures. Blood also held most thyroid clonotypes expanded beyond 0.001.

Amplified TCR beta CDR3 regions derived from RNA transcripts. The TCR CDR3 was amplified in a first-round RT-PCR using the HTBI primer set. A single record per CDR3 protein comes from TCRdb applying MiXCR to the multiplex PCR reads. There are approximately 530,000 distinct CDR3 sequences in the sample; 15% to 20% occur only once, and more than 15% lies in the top ten. Diagnostic decisions used clinical symptoms, serum thyroxine and TRAb, thyroid ultrasound and orbital computed tomography. This receptor was obtained from a young woman with Graves' hyperthyroidism. Sequenced sample: blood. The V gene is TRBV18, the J gene TRBJ1-4; D remains unclear. The CDR3 DNA reads as TGTGCCAGCTCACAGGGAACCGGTGAAAAACTGTTTTTT. Its protein product is CASSQGTGEKLFF.